The clone carrying this T cell receptor beta chain was counted many times. Trimming pared 1 base from V and 2 bases from J, leaving 6 bases between. From germline, CDR1 is DFQATT and CDR2 SNEGSKA (reference sequence). CDR3 length: 13 amino acids. This entry is derived from a study of Graves' ophthalmopathy and Graves' hyperthyroidism. Amplifying from RNA transcripts, the study obtained TCR beta CDR3 regions. Second-round multiplex PCR followed a first-round RT-PCR using HTBI primers. Each CDR3 protein gets one entry after TCRdb re-called the multiplex PCR reads with MiXCR. The sample has around 1,000,000 distinct CDR3 sequences, roughly two fifths seen once. Hyperthyroidism cases were recent diagnoses of under 2 months' duration in people aged 18 to 65.

The clonotype was recovered from an adult man with Graves' hyperthyroidism. Sequenced material: peripheral blood or thyroid tissue (not recorded which). The chain joins TRBV20-1 to TRBJ1-5; D gene uncertain. CDR3 DNA: TGCAGTGCTAGAGGTTTGGGCAATCAGCCCCAGCATTTT. Translated, it gives CSARGLGNQPQHF.